This TCR beta chain was sequenced for a study of CD8 T cells in ankylosing spondylitis. This CDR3 has 12 amino acids. The V and J ends lost 5 bases and 6 bases respectively, with 11 bases between them. CDR1 is DFQATT and CDR2 is SNEGSKA in the germline V gene (reference sequence). This clonotype was counted between two and nine times. Its specificity is unknown. TCRdb re-called the 5' RACE reads through MiXCR, storing one row per CDR3 protein. This table holds 800,000 to 900,000 distinct CDR3 sequences, approximately 12% found once. Study outcomes and limitations: In ankylosing spondylitis blood, a motif of roughly eight highly homologous TCR beta variants appeared characteristic.

This receptor was taken from a male donor with ankylosing spondylitis. The rearrangement uses TRBV20-1 and TRBJ1-5; no clear D gene. The sequenced material came from blood, either unsorted or a sorted T cell fraction (not recorded which). The CDR3 DNA sequence: TGCAGTGCTCGACGTTCGACTCAGCCCCAGCATTTT. Encoded protein: CSARRSTQPQHF.